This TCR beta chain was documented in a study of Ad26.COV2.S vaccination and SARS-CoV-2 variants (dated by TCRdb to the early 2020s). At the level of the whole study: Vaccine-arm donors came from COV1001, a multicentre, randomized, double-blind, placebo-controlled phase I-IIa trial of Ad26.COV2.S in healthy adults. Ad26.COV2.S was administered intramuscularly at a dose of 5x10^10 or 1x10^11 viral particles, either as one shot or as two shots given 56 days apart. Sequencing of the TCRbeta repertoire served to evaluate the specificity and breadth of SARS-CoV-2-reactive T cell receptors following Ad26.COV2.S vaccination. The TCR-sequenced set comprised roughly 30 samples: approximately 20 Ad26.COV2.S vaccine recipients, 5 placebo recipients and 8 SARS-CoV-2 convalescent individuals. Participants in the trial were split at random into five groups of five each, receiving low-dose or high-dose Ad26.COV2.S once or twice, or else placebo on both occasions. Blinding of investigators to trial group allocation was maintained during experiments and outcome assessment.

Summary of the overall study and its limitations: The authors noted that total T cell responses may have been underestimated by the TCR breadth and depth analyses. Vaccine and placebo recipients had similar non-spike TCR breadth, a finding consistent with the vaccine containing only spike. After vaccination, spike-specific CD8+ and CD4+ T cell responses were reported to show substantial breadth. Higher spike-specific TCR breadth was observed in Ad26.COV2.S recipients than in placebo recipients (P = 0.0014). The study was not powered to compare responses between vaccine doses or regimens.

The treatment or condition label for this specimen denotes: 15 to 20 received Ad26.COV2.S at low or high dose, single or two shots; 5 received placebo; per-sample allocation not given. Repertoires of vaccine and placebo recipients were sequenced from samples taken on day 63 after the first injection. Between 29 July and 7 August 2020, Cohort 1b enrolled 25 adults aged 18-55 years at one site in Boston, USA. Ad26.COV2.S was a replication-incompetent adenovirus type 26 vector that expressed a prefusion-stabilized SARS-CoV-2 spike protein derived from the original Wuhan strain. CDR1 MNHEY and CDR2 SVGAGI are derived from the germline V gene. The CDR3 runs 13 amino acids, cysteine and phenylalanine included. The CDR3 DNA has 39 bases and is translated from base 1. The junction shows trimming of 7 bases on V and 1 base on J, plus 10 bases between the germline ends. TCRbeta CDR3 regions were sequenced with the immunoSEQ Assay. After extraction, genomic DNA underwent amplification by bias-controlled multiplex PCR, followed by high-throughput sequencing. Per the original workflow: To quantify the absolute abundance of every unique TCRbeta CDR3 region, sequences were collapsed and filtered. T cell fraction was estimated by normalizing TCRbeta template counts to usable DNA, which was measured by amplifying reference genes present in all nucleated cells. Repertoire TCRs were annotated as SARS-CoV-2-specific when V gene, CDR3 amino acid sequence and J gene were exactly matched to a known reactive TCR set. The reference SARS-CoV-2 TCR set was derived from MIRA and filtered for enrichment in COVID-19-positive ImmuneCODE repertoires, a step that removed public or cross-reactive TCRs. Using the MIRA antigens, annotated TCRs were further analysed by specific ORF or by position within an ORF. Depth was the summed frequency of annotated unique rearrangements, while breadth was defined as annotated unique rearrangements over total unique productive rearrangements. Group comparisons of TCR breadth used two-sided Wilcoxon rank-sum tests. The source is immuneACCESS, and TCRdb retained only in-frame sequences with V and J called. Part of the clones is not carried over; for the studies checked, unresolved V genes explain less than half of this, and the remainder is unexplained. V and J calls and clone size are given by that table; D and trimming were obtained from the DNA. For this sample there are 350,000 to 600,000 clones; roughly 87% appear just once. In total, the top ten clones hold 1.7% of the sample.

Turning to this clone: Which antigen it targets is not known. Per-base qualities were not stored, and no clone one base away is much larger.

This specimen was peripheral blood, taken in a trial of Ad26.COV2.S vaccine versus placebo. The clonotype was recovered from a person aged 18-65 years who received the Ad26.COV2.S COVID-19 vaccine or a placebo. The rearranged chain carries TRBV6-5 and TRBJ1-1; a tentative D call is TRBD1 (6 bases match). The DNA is TGTGCCAGCACACCGGGACAGAACACTGAAGCTTTCTTT. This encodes CASTPGQNTEAFF.